A selection of T cell receptor beta chains follows, all from one sample in a study of cytomegalovirus exposure and HLA in healthy donors. TCRdb keeps only in-frame clones here, not all; method: immunoSEQ multiplex PCR. The data contain about 110,000 clones, around 76% of them singletons. Sequencing was carried out using PBMCs. These receptor sequences come from a man aged 18-30 years in good health and CMV-seronegative. Both conserved end residues are part of each CDR3. The D gene is left open where the match is weak. Only part of the rows carry a size: once, few, many, or a class if the clone is expanded.

CASSPTGSHEQYF TGTGCCAGCAGTCCTACAGGGTCCCACGAGCAGTACTTC TRBJ2-7 . . TRBV6-1
CASVRDRGIDTQYF TGTGCCAGCGTCCGGGACAGGGGCATAGATACGCAGTATTTT TRBJ2-3 . TRBD1 TRBV7-2
CASSLEGLLGRETQYF TGTGCCAGCAGCTTGGAGGGACTGTTAGGTCGGGAGACCCAGTACTTC TRBJ2-5 . . TRBV5-6
CASRFLTLAGSGDTQYF TGTGCCAGCAGATTCTTAACTCTAGCGGGATCTGGGGATACGCAGTATTTT TRBJ2-3 . TRBD2 TRBV27
CASSPRARTEAFF TGTGCCAGCAGCCCCAGGGCAAGGACTGAAGCTTTCTTT TRBJ1-1 . . TRBV14
CASSQGPTNQPQHF TGCGCCAGCAGCCAAGGGCCCACCAATCAGCCCCAGCATTTT TRBJ1-5 . . TRBV4-3
CSGVTGAAYNEQFF TGCAGCGGGGTGACAGGGGCGGCCTACAATGAGCAGTTCTTC TRBJ2-1 . TRBD1 TRBV29-1
CAISEGAGQGTNEKLFF TGTGCCATCAGTGAGGGGGCAGGGCAGGGGACTAATGAAAAACTGTTTTTT TRBJ1-4 many . TRBV10-3
CASSLDGTSRDTQYF TGTGCCAGCAGCTTAGATGGGACTAGTAGGGATACGCAGTATTTT TRBJ2-3 once TRBD2 TRBV11-2
CASSLDRGAEQYF TGCGCCAGCAGCTTGGACAGGGGGGCCGAGCAGTACTTC TRBJ2-7 . TRBD1 TRBV5-1
CASTSGGNNEQFF TGTGCCAGCACTAGCGGGGGGAACAATGAGCAGTTCTTC TRBJ2-1 once TRBD2 TRBV7-6
CASSPGGRTEAFF TGTGCCAGCAGCCCCGGGGGACGCACTGAAGCTTTCTTT TRBJ1-1 . . TRBV5-5
CATDTGDSNQPQHF TGTGCCACCGATACAGGTGATAGCAATCAGCCCCAGCATTTT TRBJ1-5 . . TRBV10-3
CASSETVYQETQYF TGTGCCAGCAGCGAAACGGTGTACCAAGAGACCCAGTACTTC TRBJ2-5 . . TRBV9
CASSEAAGGLTGELFF TGTGCCAGCAGTGAAGCAGCAGGGGGCCTCACCGGGGAGCTGTTTTTT TRBJ2-2 . TRBD1 TRBV6-1
CASSAPGLETQYF TGTGCCAGCAGCGCCCCCGGTTTAGAGACCCAGTACTTC TRBJ2-5 . . TRBV13
CASSYSGDTDEQFF TGTGCCAGCAGTTACTCGGGGGACACCGATGAGCAGTTCTTC TRBJ2-1 . . TRBV6-5
CASSEAGGRFETQYF TGTGCCAGCAGTGAAGCGGGGGGACGGTTCGAGACCCAGTACTTC TRBJ2-5 . . TRBV6-1
CASSRSPGQGNTEAFF TGTGCCAGCAGCCGAAGCCCGGGACAGGGAAACACTGAAGCTTTCTTT TRBJ1-1 . TRBD1 TRBV14
CASSQVAGQANYGYTF TGTGCCAGCAGCCAAGTGGCTGGACAGGCTAACTATGGCTACACCTTC TRBJ1-2 . TRBD1 TRBV4-2
CASSLAGYNQPQHF TGTGCCAGCAGCTTAGCAGGGTACAATCAGCCCCAGCATTTT TRBJ1-5 . . TRBV13
CASSKQGGTGELFF TGTGCCAGCAGCAAACAGGGGGGGACCGGGGAGCTGTTTTTT TRBJ2-2 few . TRBV7-7
CASSFRTVDKNIQYF TGTGCCAGCAGTTTTCGGACAGTCGACAAAAACATTCAGTACTTC TRBJ2-4 . . TRBV27
CASTELPGNTEAFF TGTGCCAGCACCGAACTCCCGGGGAACACTGAAGCTTTCTTT TRBJ1-1 . . TRBV7-9
CASSQTPGTGGTGNEKLFF TGCGCCAGCAGCCAAACCCCCGGGACAGGAGGAACGGGGAATGAAAAACTGTTTTTT TRBJ1-4 . TRBD1 TRBV4-3
CASSLTGLNQPQHF TGTGCCAGCAGCCTGACAGGGCTCAATCAGCCCCAGCATTTT TRBJ1-5 . TRBD1 TRBV7-2
CASSQASLTNEKLFF TGTGCCAGCAGCCAAGCCTCCCTAACTAATGAAAAACTGTTTTTT TRBJ1-4 . . TRBV4-2
CASSSLGGRGSNQPQHF TGTGCCAGCAGCTCCCTGGGGGGGCGGGGGAGCAATCAGCCCCAGCATTTT TRBJ1-5 once . TRBV7-9
CASSLGAGTEAFF TGTGCCAGCAGTTTAGGAGCCGGTACTGAAGCTTTCTTT TRBJ1-1 few . TRBV27
CASSREGLADTQYF TGTGCCAGCAGCCGCGAGGGCCTTGCAGATACGCAGTATTTT TRBJ2-3 . . TRBV7-9
CASSQDLEINTGELFF TGTGCCAGCAGCCAAGATTTGGAGATTAACACCGGGGAGCTGTTTTTT TRBJ2-2 few . TRBV14
CASSTGQGTFYGYPF TGTGCCAGCAGCACGGGACAGGGGACCTTCTATGGCTACCCCTTC TRBJ1-2 . TRBD1 TRBV7-9
CASSLIRTSNTGELFF TGTGCCAGTAGCCTAATTCGGACATCGAACACCGGGGAGCTGTTTTTT TRBJ2-2 . . TRBV19
CASSQEWGAYEQYF TGCGCCAGCAGCCAAGAGTGGGGGGCCTACGAGCAGTACTTC TRBJ2-7 few . TRBV4-3
CASSQDSATNEKLFF TGTGCCAGCAGCCAAGACAGCGCAACTAATGAAAAACTGTTTTTT TRBJ1-4 . . TRBV14
CASSFGYQPQHF TGTGCCAGCAGTTTCGGGTATCAGCCCCAGCATTTT TRBJ1-5 once . TRBV28
CASTPGRQEGYTF TGTGCCAGCACCCCCGGGAGGCAGGAAGGCTACACCTTC TRBJ1-2 . . TRBV9
CASSLLGQGHNEQFF TGTGCCAGCAGCTTATTGGGACAGGGCCACAATGAGCAGTTCTTC TRBJ2-1 . TRBD1 TRBV7-2
CASSLTGGGGYTF TGTGCCAGCAGCTTAACAGGGGGAGGTGGCTACACCTTC TRBJ1-2 . TRBD1 TRBV7-2
CASSADRINYGYTF TGTGCCAGTAGTGCGGACAGGATTAACTATGGCTACACCTTC TRBJ1-2 . TRBD1 TRBV19
CASSLGGSGGPGELFF TGCGCCAGCAGCTTGGGCGGCAGCGGGGGGCCCGGGGAGCTGTTTTTT TRBJ2-2 . TRBD2 TRBV5-1
CASSQEQQDQETQYF TGTGCCAGCAGCCAAGAGCAACAAGACCAAGAGACCCAGTACTTC TRBJ2-5 . . TRBV4-2
CASSVIGGTGELFF TGTGCCAGCAGCGTGATCGGCGGCACCGGGGAGCTGTTTTTT TRBJ2-2 . . TRBV5-4
CASSPPGEEEAFF TGTGCCAGCAGCCCCCCCGGGGAGGAAGAAGCTTTCTTT TRBJ1-1 . . TRBV11-2
CASSLGDSLHF TGTGCCAGCAGTTTAGGGGACTCCCTCCACTTT TRBJ1-6 . . TRBV27
CASSYRAESSPLHF TGTGCCAGTAGTTACAGGGCGGAGAGTTCACCCCTCCACTTT TRBJ1-6 . . TRBV19
CASSPTTRGYNEQFF TGTGCCAGCAGCCCTACTACGCGGGGGTACAATGAGCAGTTCTTC TRBJ2-1 . TRBD2 TRBV9
CASRPRGLNTEAFF TGTGCCAGCAGGCCAAGGGGTTTAAACACTGAAGCTTTCTTT TRBJ1-1 . . TRBV6-1
CATSRPRVLGNNYGYTF TGTGCCACCAGCAGACCCAGGGTGCTGGGGAATAACTATGGCTACACCTTC TRBJ1-2 . . TRBV15
CASSLVAGTYEQYF TGTGCCAGCAGCTTAGTGGCAGGTACCTACGAGCAGTACTTC TRBJ2-7 once . TRBV7-8
CASSLGPPYEQYF TGTGCCAGCAGTTTGGGCCCCCCCTACGAGCAGTACTTC TRBJ2-7 . . TRBV27
CASSLESPPIEETQYF TGTGCCAGCAGCTTGGAAAGTCCCCCAATAGAAGAGACCCAGTACTTC TRBJ2-5 . . TRBV5-6
CASSQTTETAQYF TGCGCCAGCAGCCAAACAACGGAGACAGCCCAGTACTTC TRBJ2-5 . . TRBV4-3
CASGDSYSNQPQHF TGTGCCAGCGGCGACAGTTATAGCAATCAGCCCCAGCATTTT TRBJ1-5 few . TRBV9